The rows below give T cell receptor beta chains drawn from one sample of a study of shared clonotypes between healthy human individuals. Only in-frame clones appear in the TCRdb table, and some are missing; sequencing was by immunoSEQ multiplex PCR. In the table there are 1,500,000 or so clones, roughly 96% of which are singletons. Sequencing used naive CD4+ T cells sorted from blood. Receptor source: a young man in good health. Both conserved end residues are part of each CDR3.

j_gene,len,v_gene,CDR3aa
TRBJ2-7,15,TRBV19,CASTRLAGDSYEQYF
TRBJ2-2,14,TRBV19,CASAGTSGIGELFF
TRBJ2-7,15,TRBV19,CASSRRSGSFYEQYF
TRBJ1-3,15,TRBV25-1,CASSANRGPGNTIYF
TRBJ2-1,15,TRBV27,CASSLLAGVSNEQFF
TRBJ2-5,14,TRBV4-3,CASSQDGYQETQYF
TRBJ2-7,15,TRBV2,CASRISGGTQYEQYF
TRBJ2-7,15,TRBV5-4,CASSVGLANSYEQYF
TRBJ1-2,14,TRBV7-9,CASSLSGQSYGYTF
TRBJ2-7,13,TRBV7-2,CASSLMVSYEQYF